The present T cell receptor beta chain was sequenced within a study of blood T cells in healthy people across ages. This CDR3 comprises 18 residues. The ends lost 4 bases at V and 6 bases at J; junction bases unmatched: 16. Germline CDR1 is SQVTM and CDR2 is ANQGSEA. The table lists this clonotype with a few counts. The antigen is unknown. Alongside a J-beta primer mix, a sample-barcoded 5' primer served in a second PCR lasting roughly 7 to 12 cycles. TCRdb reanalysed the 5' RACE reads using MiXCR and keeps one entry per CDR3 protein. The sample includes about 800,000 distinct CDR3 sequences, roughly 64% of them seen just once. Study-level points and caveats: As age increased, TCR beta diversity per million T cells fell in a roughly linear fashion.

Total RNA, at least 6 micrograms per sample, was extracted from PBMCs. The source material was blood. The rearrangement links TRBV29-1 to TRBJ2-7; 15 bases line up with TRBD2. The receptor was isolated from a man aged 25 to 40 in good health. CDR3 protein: CSVARAIGLAGGPREQYF. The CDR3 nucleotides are TGCAGCGTTGCCAGAGCCATTGGACTAGCGGGAGGGCCCCGCGAGCAGTACTTC.